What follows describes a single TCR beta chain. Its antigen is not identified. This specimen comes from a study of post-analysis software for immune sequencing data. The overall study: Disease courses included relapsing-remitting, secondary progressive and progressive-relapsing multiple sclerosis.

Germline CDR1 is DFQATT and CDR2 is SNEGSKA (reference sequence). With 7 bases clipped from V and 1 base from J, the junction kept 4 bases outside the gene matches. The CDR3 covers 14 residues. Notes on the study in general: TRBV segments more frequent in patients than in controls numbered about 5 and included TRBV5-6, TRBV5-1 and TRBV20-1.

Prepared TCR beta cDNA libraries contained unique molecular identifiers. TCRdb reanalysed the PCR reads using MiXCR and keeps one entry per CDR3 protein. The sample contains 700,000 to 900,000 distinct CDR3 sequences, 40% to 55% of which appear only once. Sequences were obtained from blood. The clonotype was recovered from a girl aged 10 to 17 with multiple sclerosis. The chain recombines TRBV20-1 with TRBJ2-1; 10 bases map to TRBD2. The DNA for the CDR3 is TGCAGTGTTGTGGGACTAGCGTCCTACAATGAGCAGTTCTTC. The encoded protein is CSVVGLASYNEQFF.